Included here is one T cell receptor beta chain sequence, with context. Its antigen is as yet unknown. Donors had no recently reported acute infections or vaccinations and were HIV-negative. These data come from a study of shared clonotypes between healthy human individuals. Study-level results: Of the naive CD4 clonotypes, approximately 5% were shared across a handful of donors.

Per the original methods: Filtering differed, since immunoSEQ gave only junction sequences and no quality scores. TCRdb's copy holds only in-frame clones and misses some; the assay was immunoSEQ multiplex PCR. The D gene and trimming were derived from the DNA, and the V and J assignments and clone size from that table. This sample has about 960,000 clones, with less than 85% found just once. This CDR3 contains 15 residues. The V and J ends lost 3 bases and 1 base, in that order; junction bases with no gene match: 1. From germline, CDR1 is SGHDT and CDR2 YYEEEE. The V call is TRBV5-6, the J call TRBJ2-6, with TRBD1 matching over 7 bases. The sequencing sample was made of memory CD4+ T cells sorted from blood. The subset is: CD45RA-negative fraction. The clonotype comes from a man aged 18 to 29 in good health. This chain's CDR3 is CASSSTGSGANVLTF. The CDR3 DNA is TGTGCCAGCAGCTCGACAGGGTCTGGGGCCAACGTCCTGACTTTC.